The 23 T cell receptor beta chains reported below all come from one sample, sequenced in a study of CD8+ T cells in alopecia areata. Sample treatment: oral pan-JAK inhibitor, 5-10 mg twice daily. Sequencing templates came from extracted RNA that was reverse transcribed into cDNA. Assay used: immunoSEQ multiplex PCR; TCRdb lists only in-frame clones, some missing. The repertoire holds roughly 190,000 clones, over 55% seen once, with approximately 1% in the top ten. Material: CD4+ T cells sorted from blood, obtained at week 24, from a patient treated with tofacitinib. These receptors all stem from a human donor with alopecia areata.

The V and J genes are TRBV27 and TRBJ1-6, with D maybe TRBD1 (6 bases). This CDR3 contains 15 residues. Germline V gene data show CDR1 as MNHEY and CDR2 as SMNVEV (reference sequence). Deletions cut 5 bases from V and 7 bases from J, with 15 bases between. The CDR3 sequence: CASSPRWQGNSPLHF. Here the CDR3 DNA reads TGTGCCAGCAGTCCCCGTTGGCAGGGGAATTCACCCCTCCACTTT.

The rearrangement joins TRBV14 to TRBJ2-5, with D perhaps matching TRBD1 or TRBD2 (6 bases each). In germline, CDR1 is SGHDN, CDR2 FVKESK. The CDR3 covers 16 residues. V was clipped by 2 bases and J by 2 bases, with 15 bases between them. The CDR3 is CASSQRGGRTQETQYF. The CDR3 bases are TGTGCCAGCAGCCAACGTGGGGGGCGTACTCAAGAGACCCAGTACTTC.

J is TRBJ2-3 and V is TRBV29-1; D call uncertain. The germline V gene encodes CDR1 SQVTM and CDR2 ANQGSEA. This CDR3 region has 14 residues. V lost 6 bases and J lost 2, with 15 bases in between. CDR3 loop: CSVRHLLNTDTQYF. DNA for the CDR3: TGCAGCGTCCGACACCTATTAAACACAGATACGCAGTATTTT.

V usage is TRBV2 and J usage is TRBJ2-7; D might be TRBD1 (5 bases). V lost 3 bases, J lost 0 bases, and 9 bases lay in between. The germline V gene has CDR1 SNHLY and CDR2 FYNNEI. This CDR3 spans 14 amino acids. DNA of the CDR3: TGTGCCAGCAGTGATATAGGGGTCTCCTACGAGCAGTACTTC. Amino acid sequence: CASSDIGVSYEQYF.

V usage is TRBV5-1 and J usage is TRBJ1-1; no definite D call. V lost 2 bases, J lost 6 bases, and 11 bases lay in between. The CDR3 length is 13 residues. Germline V gene sequence: CDR1 SGHRS, CDR2 YFSETQ. The CDR3 bases are TGCGCCAGCAGCTTTACGGGCGGGGCTGAAGCTTTCTTT. Encoded protein: CASSFTGGAEAFF.

The J gene is TRBJ2-2, the V gene TRBV29-1; D is unclear. This CDR3 comprises 14 residues. V was cut by 4 bases and J by 0 bases, with 9 bases left in between. Germline-derived CDR1 and CDR2 are SQVTM and ANQGSEA. CDR3 sequence (DNA): TGCAGCGTTGTTGTGACACCGAACACCGGGGAGCTGTTTTTT. This translates into CSVVVTPNTGELFF.

The V gene is TRBV15, the J gene TRBJ1-2, with D uncertain. There are 15 residues in the CDR3. V gave up 1 base and J gave up 4 bases, with 13 bases separating them. The germline gives CDR1 LNHNV, CDR2 YYDKDF (reference sequence). The CDR3 DNA reads as TGTGCCACCAGCAGAGGGGCAGGAGAGACCTATGGCTACACCTTC. Residues: CATSRGAGETYGYTF.

This clone has only one observation. The rearrangement uses TRBV29-1 and TRBJ2-5; possible D gene TRBD1, 6 bases. The V gene's germline CDR1 is SQVTM and CDR2 ANQGSEA. The CDR3 runs to 15 residues. Trimming stripped 4 bases from V and 3 bases from J, with 18 bases between. The CDR3 reads CSVASIQGREETQYF. The CDR3 DNA reads TGCAGCGTTGCCTCCATACAGGGTCGGGAAGAGACCCAGTACTTC.

The V and J genes are TRBV27 and TRBJ1-5; D remains unclear. V shed 4 bases and J shed 10 bases, with 11 bases lying between them. Per germline, CDR1 MNHEY and CDR2 SMNVEV (reference sequence). The CDR3 totals 12 residues. In DNA, the CDR3 is TGTGCCAGCAGTTATCCGGGGAGCCCCCAGCATTTT. Its protein product is CASSYPGSPQHF.

The V and J genes are TRBV29-1 and TRBJ2-2; D call uncertain. CDR3 length: 13 residues. Per the germline V gene, CDR1 is SQVTM and CDR2 is ANQGSEA. Trimming took off 4 bases at V and 0 bases at J, with 6 bases between the two ends. Written as DNA, the CDR3 is TGCAGCGTTGTGGTAGCGAACACCGGGGAGCTGTTTTTT. Translated, it gives CSVVVANTGELFF.

This rearrangement joins TRBV7-3 to TRBJ1-2; 7 positions match TRBD1. V gave up 4 bases and J gave up 2 bases; unmatched junction bases: 4. The CDR3 has 14 amino acids. Germline V CDR1 and CDR2: SGHTA, FQGTGA. CDR3 loop: CASSSYRGNYGYTF. The DNA of the CDR3 is TGTGCCAGCAGCTCCTACAGGGGCAACTATGGCTACACCTTC.

Concerning this clone itself: This sample includes further DNA sequences coding for the same CDR3. The J gene is TRBJ1-5, the V gene TRBV7-2; the match to TRBD1 covers 8 bases. There are 14 residues in the CDR3. J lost 4 bases, V lost 1 base, and 0 bases had no gene match. Germline CDR1 reads SGHTA; CDR2 reads FQGNSA. The DNA of the CDR3 is TGTGCCAGCAGCTTAGACAGGGGGAATCAGCCCCAGCATTTT. Its protein product is CASSLDRGNQPQHF.

This clone appeared once. V gene TRBV30 combines with J gene TRBJ1-1; no clear D. V shed 2 bases and J shed 1 base, with 8 bases lying between them. The CDR3 is made up of 13 amino acids. The germline V gene has CDR1 GTSNPN and CDR2 SVGIG (reference sequence). This CDR3 is CAWSLLGNTEAFF. The CDR3, as DNA: TGTGCCTGGAGTTTACTGGGGAACACTGAAGCTTTCTTT.

This clone came up once. The V and J genes are TRBV5-1 and TRBJ2-7; TRBD1 matches 7 bases. The CDR3 consists of 15 residues. V trimming: 3 bases; J trimming: 2 bases; junction bases outside the gene matches: 8. Germline CDR1 is SGHRS and CDR2 is YFSETQ. DNA for the CDR3: TGCGCCAGCAGCTCTCAGGGGGTAGTCGCCTACGAGCAGTACTTC. This translates into CASSSQGVVAYEQYF.

The chain links TRBV11-2 to TRBJ2-3; D is uncertain. This CDR3 has 16 amino acids. The germline V gene has CDR1 SGHAT and CDR2 FQNNGV. Trimming shortened V by 3 bases and J by 5 bases, and 18 bases separated the two germline ends. The CDR3 is CASSFRTLPGIDTQYF. In DNA form, the CDR3 reads TGTGCCAGCAGCTTCAGAACCCTTCCCGGCATAGATACGCAGTATTTT.

The rearrangement uses TRBV25-1 and TRBJ1-1; D is possibly TRBD1 (5 bases). The CDR3 is made up of 13 amino acids. The V end was cut by 7 bases, the J end by 9 bases, with 18 bases between. Germline values: CDR1 MGHDK, CDR2 SYGVNS. The CDR3 protein is CASIRTGTVKAFF. The CDR3 bases are TGTGCCAGCATCCGCACGGGGACGGTTAAAGCTTTCTTT.

This clone appeared many times. The gene calls are TRBV14 and TRBJ1-3; D ambiguous. The CDR3 spans 15 residues. The germline V gene has CDR1 SGHDN and CDR2 FVKESK. With 1 base removed from V and 0 bases from J, the gap between germline ends came to 7 bases. The CDR3 nucleotides read TGTGCCAGCAGCCAAGCCGCGGTCTCTGGAAACACCATATATTTT. Residues: CASSQAAVSGNTIYF.

This clone occurred a few times. This chain links TRBV29-1 with TRBJ2-3; D perhaps matches TRBD1 (7 bases). CDR1 and CDR2 from the germline V gene are SQVTM and ANQGSEA. This CDR3 is built from 13 residues. The V end was cut by 3 bases, the J end by 3 bases, with 10 bases between. DNA for the CDR3: TGCAGCGTTGACAGGGGGGAGACAGATACGCAGTATTTT. Translated, it gives CSVDRGETDTQYF.

The genes are TRBV5-6 and TRBJ2-5, with D possibly TRBD2 on 5 matching bases. V was pared by 3 bases and J by 5 bases, with 8 bases between. The CDR3 is 12 residues long. CDR1 is SGHDT, CDR2 YYEEEE, per germline. Here the CDR3 DNA reads TGTGCCAGCAGCTCCGGGGTTGAGACCCAGTACTTC. Amino acid sequence: CASSSGVETQYF.

A few counts support this clone. V gene TRBV4-3 combines with J gene TRBJ2-3; D is unresolved. Germline V gives CDR1 LGHNA, CDR2 YSLEER. The length of the CDR3 is 14 residues. Deletions cut 3 bases from V and 3 bases from J, with 10 bases between. The CDR3 sequence is CASSQGGRTDTQYF. CDR3 nucleotide sequence: TGCGCCAGCAGCCAGGGTGGTCGGACAGATACGCAGTATTTT.

Notes on this clone: This CDR3 is also generated by other DNA sequences in the sample. This chain's CDR3 is CASSDSNQPQHF. The CDR3, as DNA: TGCGCCAGCAGTGATAGCAATCAGCCCCAGCATTTT. The rearrangement uses TRBV10-2 and TRBJ1-5; D not resolved. In germline, CDR1 is WSHSY, CDR2 SAAADI. The CDR3 consists of 12 residues. V shed 3 bases and J shed 0 bases, with 0 bases lying between them.

The rearrangement uses TRBV7-9 and TRBJ2-2, with TRBD2 as a possible D gene (6 bases). In germline, CDR1 is SEHNR, CDR2 FQNEAQ (reference sequence). V gave up 2 bases and J gave up 6 bases, with 10 bases separating them. CDR3 length: 14 amino acids. CDR3 in DNA: TGTGCCAGCAGCTTAACAGGAGGGTCCGGGGAGCTGTTTTTT. Its translation: CASSLTGGSGELFF. Drawing the rest from reference TRBV7-9 and TRBJ2-2, the complete variable domain is DTGVSQNPRHKITKRGQNVTFRCDPISEHNRLYWYRQTLGQGPEFLTYFQNEAQLEKSRLLSDRFSAERPKGSFSTLEIQRTEQGDSAMYLCASSLTGGSGELFFGEGSRLTVL.

This clone has just a few counts. V is TRBV18 and J is TRBJ2-1; D remains unclear. The CDR3 is 11 residues long. Germline CDR1 is KGHSH and CDR2 is LQKENI. V was shortened by 3 bases and J by 10 bases, with 7 bases between the two germline ends. The CDR3 sequence is CASSPGIEQFF. DNA of the CDR3: TGTGCCAGCTCACCGGGGATCGAGCAGTTCTTC.